These 17 T cell receptor beta chains came from one sample sequenced in a study of PD-L1 blockade in urothelial cancer. Time point noted: pretreatment peripheral blood. Repertoires were generated with immunoSEQ multiplex PCR, while TCRdb's copy carries only in-frame clones and drops some. The data hold more than 55,000 clones, with 75% to 85% observed a single time. The sequencing used PBMCs, collected around atezolizumab (anti-PD-L1) treatment. The receptor set was obtained from a man between 65 and 85 years old with urothelial cancer.

The J gene is TRBJ1-1, the V gene TRBV12-2; no check of the table's D call, TRBD1, against the DNA was made. TRBV12-2 is tagged as a pseudogene. CDR3 size: 14 residues. DNA for the CDR3: TGTGCAAGTCGCTGCACAGGGTCGAACACTGAAGCTTTCTTT. Translating it yields CASRCTGSNTEAFF.

The genes are TRBV6-4 and TRBJ2-7; TRBD2 agrees at 8 bases. Losses at the gene ends were 1 base for V and 2 bases for J; bases not matched to a gene: 4. The germline V gene has CDR1 MRHNA and CDR2 SNTAGT. The CDR3 runs 15 residues. The CDR3 sequence is CASSDFREGAYEQYF. In DNA form, the CDR3 reads TGTGCCAGCAGTGACTTCCGGGAGGGGGCCTACGAGCAGTACTTC.

This chain links TRBV18 with TRBJ2-1, with 12 bases fitting TRBD2. The CDR3 totals 17 residues. Germline loops: CDR1 KGHSH, CDR2 LQKENI. Trimming removed 2 bases from V and 5 bases from J; junction bases left unmatched: 7. CDR3 sequence: CASSPISSGRDHNEQFF. Here the CDR3 DNA reads TGTGCCAGCTCACCAATTTCTAGCGGGAGGGATCACAATGAGCAGTTCTTC. The whole variable domain, remainder taken from reference TRBV18 and TRBJ2-1, is NAGVMQNPRHLVRRRGQEARLRCSPMKGHSHVYWYRQLPEEGLKFMVYLQKENIIDESGMPKERFSAEFPKEGPSILRIQQVVRGDSAAYFCASSPISSGRDHNEQFFGPGTRLTVL.

The V call is TRBV5-8, the J call TRBJ2-6; D call uncertain. This CDR3 comprises 15 residues. Germline V gene lookup returns CDR1 SGHTS and CDR2 YDEGEE. Trimming shortened V by 0 bases and J by 0 bases, and 4 bases separated the two germline ends. The CDR3 loop is CASSLANSGANVLTF. Written as DNA, the CDR3 is TGTGCCAGCAGCTTGGCCAACTCTGGGGCCAACGTCCTGACTTTC.

The chain joins TRBV12-5 to TRBJ1-3, with TRBD1 as a possible D gene (6 bases). This CDR3 has 14 amino acids. The germline V gene encodes CDR1 LGHNT and CDR2 FRNRAP. Between the trimmed V and J ends, which lost 6 bases and 4 bases, there was a span of 13 bases. The CDR3 sequence: CASGYGQKGNTIYF. The CDR3 nucleotides are TGTGCTAGTGGGTATGGACAGAAAGGAAACACCATATATTTT.

The chain uses TRBV7-6 and TRBJ2-5; D perhaps matches TRBD1 (5 bases). CDR1 is SGHVS and CDR2 is FNYEAQ in the germline V gene. Between the trimmed V and J ends, which lost 5 bases and 1 base, there was a span of 11 bases. CDR3 length equals 14 residues. The CDR3 is CASSPDRVQETQYF. The CDR3 nucleotides are TGTGCCAGCAGCCCCGACAGAGTCCAAGAGACCCAGTACTTC.

The V call is TRBV5-1, the J call TRBJ2-5, with 7 bases that match TRBD1. CDR1 and CDR2 from the germline V gene are SGHRS and YFSETQ. The CDR3 consists of 13 residues. The trim removed 4 bases at V and 5 bases at J, leaving 5 bases unmatched. The CDR3 DNA sequence: TGCGCCAGCAGCATGACAGGGCCCGAGACCCAGTACTTC. As protein: CASSMTGPETQYF.

In DNA, the CDR3 is TGTGCCAGCAGCGTAGGCTCCCCCTCTTTAGCGGGAGGGCCCGGAGATGAGCAGTTCTTC. This gives the protein CASSVGSPSLAGGPGDEQFF. The J gene is TRBJ2-1, the V gene TRBV9; TRBD2 agrees at 11 bases. The germline V gene encodes CDR1 SGDLS and CDR2 YYNGEE. Trimming took 0 bases from V and 8 from J; bases not matched to a gene: 19. The CDR3 contains 20 residues.

The chain recombines TRBV7-2 with TRBJ2-7, with D maybe TRBD1 (5 bases). From germline, CDR1 is SGHTA and CDR2 FQGNSA. This CDR3 has 14 residues. The ends were cut back, 2 bases at V and 1 base at J, with 9 bases in the middle. As DNA, the CDR3 is TGTGCCAGCAGCTTATTCCAGGGATCCTACGAGCAGTACTTC. This encodes CASSLFQGSYEQYF. The full variable domain, with the rest looked up from reference TRBV7-2 and TRBJ2-7, is GAGVSQSPSNKVTEKGKDVELRCDPISGHTALYWYRQSLGQGLEFLIYFQGNSAPDKSGLPSDRFSAERTGGSVSTLTIQRTQQEDSAVYLCASSLFQGSYEQYFGPGTRLTVT.

The chain recombines TRBV28 with TRBJ2-7; 7 bases are shared with TRBD1. CDR1 and CDR2 from the germline V gene are MDHEN and SYDVKM. Trimming took 5 bases from V and 4 from J; bases not matched to a gene: 5. CDR3 length equals 13 residues. The CDR3 reads CASSRDSPYEQYF. The DNA for the CDR3 is TGTGCCAGCAGTCGGGACAGTCCATACGAGCAGTACTTC.

The chain has TRBV7-8 and TRBJ1-1; 7 bases line up with TRBD1. Per the germline V gene, CDR1 is SGHVS and CDR2 is FQNEAQ. With V trimmed by 0 bases and J by 2 bases, 12 bases remained unmatched. The length of the CDR3 is 18 residues. The CDR3 coding sequence is TGTGCCAGCAGCTTAGCGACTCAGACAGGGTTCGGAAACACTGAAGCTTTCTTT. Its translation: CASSLATQTGFGNTEAFF.

This chain connects TRBV5-1 to TRBJ2-6, with D unclear. Trimming removed 0 bases at V and 4 bases at J, with 11 bases between. This CDR3 is 16 amino acids long. The germline CDR1 and CDR2 sequences are SGHRS and YFSETQ. DNA for the CDR3: TGCGCCAGCAGCTTGGAACTGCGCGAAGGGGCCAACGTCCTGACTTTC. Residues: CASSLELREGANVLTF.

This rearrangement joins TRBV11-2 to TRBJ2-7; 7 nucleotides line up with TRBD1. The V gene's germline CDR1 is SGHAT and CDR2 FQNNGV. The CDR3 runs to 17 residues. The trim removed 1 base at V and 3 bases at J, leaving 12 bases unmatched. The CDR3 loop is CASSLAPQQGRLYEQYF. DNA for the CDR3: TGTGCCAGCAGCTTAGCACCACAACAGGGGCGCCTCTACGAGCAGTACTTC.

The gene calls are TRBV11-2 and TRBJ2-3, with 13 nucleotides matching TRBD2. The CDR3 length is 16 residues. Trimming cost V 5 bases and J 2 bases; bases outside gene matches: 4. Per germline, CDR1 SGHAT and CDR2 FQNNGV. CDR3: CASSPGLAGVTDTQYF. In DNA, the CDR3 is TGTGCCAGCAGCCCCGGACTAGCGGGGGTCACAGATACGCAGTATTTT.

The genes are TRBV2 and TRBJ2-4, with 8 bases identical to TRBD2. This CDR3 spans 13 amino acids. V lost 4 bases to trimming and J lost 6 bases; unmatched junction nucleotides: 2. Germline loops: CDR1 SNHLY, CDR2 FYNNEI. The CDR3 loop is CASSVGGANIQYF. The CDR3, as DNA: TGTGCCAGCAGTGTCGGGGGGGCAAACATTCAGTACTTC. The full variable domain, with the rest looked up from reference TRBV2 and TRBJ2-4, is EPEVTQTPSHQVTQMGQEVILRCVPISNHLYFYWYRQILGQKVEFLVSFYNNEISEKSEIFDDQFSVERPDGSNFTLKIRSTKLEDSAMYFCASSVGGANIQYFGAGTRLSVL.

In its sample, this clone was seen once. V gene TRBV4-2 combines with J gene TRBJ1-2; 7 nucleotides align to TRBD1. Per germline, CDR1 LGHNA and CDR2 YNFKEQ. The CDR3 loop spans 13 amino acids. J gave up 9 bases and V 3 bases, and 7 bases lay outside the gene matches. CDR3 amino acids: CASSQDTGERYTF. CDR3 in DNA: TGTGCCAGCAGCCAGGACACAGGGGAACGCTACACCTTC.

This clone was picked up a small number of times. The chain carries TRBV6-6 and TRBJ2-5; the match to TRBD1 covers 8 bases. CDR1 is MNHNY, CDR2 SVGAGI, per germline (reference sequence). V trimming: 3 bases; J trimming: 5 bases; junction bases outside the gene matches: 8. The CDR3 length is 15 residues. The CDR3 DNA reads TGTGCCAGCAGTTATGGGACAGGCCGGAGGGAGACCCAGTACTTC. Its protein is CASSYGTGRRETQYF.